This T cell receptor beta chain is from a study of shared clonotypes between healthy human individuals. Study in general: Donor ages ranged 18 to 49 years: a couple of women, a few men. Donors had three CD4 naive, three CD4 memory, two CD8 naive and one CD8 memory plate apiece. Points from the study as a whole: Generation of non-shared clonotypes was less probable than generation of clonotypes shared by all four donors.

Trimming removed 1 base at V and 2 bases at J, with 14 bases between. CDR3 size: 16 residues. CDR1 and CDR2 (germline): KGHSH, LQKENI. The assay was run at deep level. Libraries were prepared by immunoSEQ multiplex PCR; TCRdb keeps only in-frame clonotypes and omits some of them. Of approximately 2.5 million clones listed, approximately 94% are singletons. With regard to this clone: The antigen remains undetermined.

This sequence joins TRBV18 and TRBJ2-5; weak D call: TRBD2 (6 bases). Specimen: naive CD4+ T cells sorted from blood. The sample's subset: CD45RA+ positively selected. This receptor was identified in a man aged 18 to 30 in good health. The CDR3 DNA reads TGTGCCAGCTCACCACTAGGAGGGACTCCTCAAGAGACCCAGTACTTC. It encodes CASSPLGGTPQETQYF.